The entry that follows covers one T cell receptor (beta chain) sequence. Its target is unknown. The entry originates in a study of human T cells and chemical hapten exposure. General study results and limits: No shift was seen in TCRs above 1 in 1000 frequency with DPC sensitization.

TCRdb processed the 5' RACE reads anew with MiXCR; each CDR3 protein has one entry. In the table there are roughly 81,000 distinct CDR3 sequences, less than 9.5% of which are singletons. Unfractionated whole blood served as the source for total RNA extraction. CDR3 length: 14 amino acids. V lost 5 bases and J lost 5; bases outside the gene matches: 7. Germline CDR1 DFQATT, CDR2 SNEGSKA (reference sequence). The source of this sequence is a male donor in good health. The J gene is TRBJ1-5, the V gene TRBV20-1; 9 bases fit TRBD1. CDR3 sequence reads: CSAGQGRSDQPQHF. CDR3 DNA: TGCAGTGCTGGACAGGGGAGGTCCGATCAGCCCCAGCATTTT.